This T cell receptor beta chain was profiled in a study (dated by TCRdb to between 2021 and 2022). General findings and caveats noted by the study authors: Further investigation, including longitudinal sampling and assessment of a control group, is stated by the authors to be required.

For TCR beta sequencing, genomic DNA was taken from unsorted PBMCs, and those PBMCs had been isolated from peripheral blood. Survey-level sequencing on the immunoSEQ platform was used to profile the TCR beta chain repertoires. In the source study's methods: Repertoire diversity was quantified as the inverse Simpson index, and CDR3 amino acid length spectratypes and V-J pairing frequencies were compared. To annotate clonotypes specific to SARS-CoV-2, CMV, influenza A and EBV, TCR beta CDR3 sequences were compared against VDJdb. TCRdb re-hosts the immuneACCESS table, in-frame sequences only. Its copies lack some clones; in the studies checked, an unresolved V gene accounts for under half of them, and the cause for the rest is not known. Clone size and the V and J calls come from that table; the DNA yielded D and trimming. The sample table records around 50,000 clones; 80% to 95% of these occur just once. The top ten clonotypes cover about 11% of the sample.

As for this clone: It lacks a known antigen. The input lacks base qualities; no much larger clone sits a single base away.

From a lookup of the germline V gene, CDR1 and CDR2 are SGHRS and YFSETQ. V loses 0 bases, J loses 3 bases, and the germline ends lie 9 bases apart. CDR3 length: 14 amino acids, cysteine to phenylalanine. Only the CDR3 DNA stays, 42 bases, in frame from base 1. The V and J genes are TRBV5-1 and TRBJ1-1; the D segment cannot be called with confidence. This sequence was found in a man aged 40-55 years with rheumatoid arthritis. The sequencing input was PBMCs. CDR3 protein: CASSLASRDTEAFF. The sequence in DNA is TGCGCCAGCAGCTTGGCGTCTAGGGACACTGAAGCTTTCTTT.